The present T cell receptor (beta chain) was sequenced within a study of response to subunit inactivated influenza vaccine. This clonotype was seen a few times. Its antigen is unknown. The germline gives CDR1 SGHAT, CDR2 FQNNGV. The V end was cut by 4 bases, the J end by 5 bases, with 14 bases between. CDR3 length: 14 amino acids. TCRdb analysed the RT-PCR reads with MiXCR anew, one entry per CDR3 protein. This table holds about 700,000 distinct CDR3 sequences, approximately 14% found once. Study-level points and caveats: The authors suggested that few new T cells are recruited per seasonal influenza vaccination.

The chain uses TRBV11-2 and TRBJ2-5, with no clear D. This receptor was taken from a man aged 50-59 years who received an inactivated influenza vaccine. Sequences were derived from PBMCs from blood, sampled around 15 days before vaccination. The CDR3, as DNA: TGTGCCAGCAGCTCCGTGACTGATGGGGAGACCCAGTACTTC. Translation: CASSSVTDGETQYF. The full variable domain, completed using reference TRBV11-2 and TRBJ2-5, is EAGVAQSPRYKIIEKRQSVAFWCNPISGHATLYWYQQILGQGPKLLIQFQNNGVVDDSQLPKDRFSAERLKGVDSTLKIQPAKLEDSAVYLCASSSVTDGETQYFGPGTRLLVL.